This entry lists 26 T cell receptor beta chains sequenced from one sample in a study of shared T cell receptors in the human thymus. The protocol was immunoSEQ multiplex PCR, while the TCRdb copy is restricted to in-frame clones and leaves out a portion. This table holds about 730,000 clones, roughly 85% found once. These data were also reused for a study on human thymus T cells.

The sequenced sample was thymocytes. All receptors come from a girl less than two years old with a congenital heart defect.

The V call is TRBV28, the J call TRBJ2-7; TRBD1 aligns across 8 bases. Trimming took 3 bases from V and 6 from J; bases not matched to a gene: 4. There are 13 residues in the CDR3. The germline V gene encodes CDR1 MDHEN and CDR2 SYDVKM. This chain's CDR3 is CASSFGQGGEQYF. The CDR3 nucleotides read TGTGCCAGCAGTTTTGGACAGGGTGGCGAGCAGTACTTC.

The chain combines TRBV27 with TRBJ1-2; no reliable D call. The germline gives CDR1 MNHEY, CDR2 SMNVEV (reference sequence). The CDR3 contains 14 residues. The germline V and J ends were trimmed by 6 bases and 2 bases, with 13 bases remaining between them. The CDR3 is CASSPRGSNYGYTF. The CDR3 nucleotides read TGTGCCAGCAGCCCTCGGGGTTCGAACTATGGCTACACCTTC.

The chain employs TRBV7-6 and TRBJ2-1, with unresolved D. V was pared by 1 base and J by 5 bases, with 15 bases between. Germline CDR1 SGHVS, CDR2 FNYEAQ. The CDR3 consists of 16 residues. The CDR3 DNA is TGTGCCAGCAGCTTAGGCAAGAAGAGTTCCCACAATGAGCAGTTCTTC. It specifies CASSLGKKSSHNEQFF.

The CDR3 is CASSPFKRGLHNEQFF. In DNA, the CDR3 is TGTGCCAGCAGCCCCTTCAAGCGGGGGCTACACAATGAGCAGTTCTTC. The genes are TRBV7-9 and TRBJ2-1, with 8 bases matching TRBD2. The CDR3 is 16 residues long. Trimming removed 5 bases from V and 5 bases from J; junction bases left unmatched: 11. Per the germline V gene, CDR1 is SEHNR and CDR2 is FQNEAQ (reference sequence). Together with reference TRBV7-9 and TRBJ2-1, the CDR3 gives the full variable domain: DTGVSQNPRHKITKRGQNVTFRCDPISEHNRLYWYRQTLGQGPEFLTYFQNEAQLEKSRLLSDRFSAERPKGSFSTLEIQRTEQGDSAMYLCASSPFKRGLHNEQFFGPGTRLTVL.

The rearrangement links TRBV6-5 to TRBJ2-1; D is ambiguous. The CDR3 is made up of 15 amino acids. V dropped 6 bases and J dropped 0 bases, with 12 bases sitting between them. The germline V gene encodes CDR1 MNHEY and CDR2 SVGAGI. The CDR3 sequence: CASRTIASSYNEQFF. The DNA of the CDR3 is TGTGCCAGCAGGACGATCGCTAGCTCCTACAATGAGCAGTTCTTC.

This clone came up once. The CDR3 nucleotides are TGTGCCAGTAGTACCCGGGACAGGGATTTTTCACCCCTCCACTTT. It specifies CASSTRDRDFSPLHF. The chain carries TRBV19 and TRBJ1-6; 9 nucleotides match TRBD1. V dropped 4 bases and J dropped 9; count of bases not matched to a gene: 7. CDR3 length equals 15 residues. Germline V gene sequence: CDR1 LNHDA, CDR2 SQIVND (reference sequence). Variable domain in full (rest from reference TRBV19 and TRBJ1-6): DGGITQSPKYLFRKEGQNVTLSCEQNLNHDAMYWYRQDPGQGLRLIYYSQIVNDFQKGDIAEGYSVSREKKESFPLTVTSAQKNPTAFYLCASSTRDRDFSPLHFGNGTRLTVT.

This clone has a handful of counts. The CDR3 sequence is CASSLDGVRVGLRETEAFF. In DNA, the CDR3 is TGTGCCAGCAGCTTAGATGGGGTCAGGGTTGGCCTCAGAGAAACTGAAGCTTTCTTT. V gene TRBV11-2 combines with J gene TRBJ1-1; possible D gene TRBD1, 5 bases. The V end lost 0 bases, the J end lost 5 bases, and 25 bases lay between the germline ends. The CDR3 is made up of 19 amino acids. CDR1 is SGHAT, CDR2 FQNNGV, per germline. Full variable domain (remainder filled in from reference TRBV11-2 and TRBJ1-1): EAGVAQSPRYKIIEKRQSVAFWCNPISGHATLYWYQQILGQGPKLLIQFQNNGVVDDSQLPKDRFSAERLKGVDSTLKIQPAKLEDSAVYLCASSLDGVRVGLRETEAFFGQGTRLTVV.

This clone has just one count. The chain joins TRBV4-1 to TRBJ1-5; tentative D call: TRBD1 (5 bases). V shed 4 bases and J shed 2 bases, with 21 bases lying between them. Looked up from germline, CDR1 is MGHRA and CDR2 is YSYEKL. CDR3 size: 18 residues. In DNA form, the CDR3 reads TGCGCCAGCAGCCCAACTCGCGAGCAGGACACTTGCAATCAGCCCCAGCATTTT. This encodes CASSPTREQDTCNQPQHF.

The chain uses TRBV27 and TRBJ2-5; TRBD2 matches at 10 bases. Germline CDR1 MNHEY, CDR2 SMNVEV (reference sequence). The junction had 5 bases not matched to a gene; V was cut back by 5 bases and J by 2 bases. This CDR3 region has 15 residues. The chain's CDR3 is CASSPLLAGQETQYF. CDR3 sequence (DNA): TGTGCCAGCAGTCCCCTACTAGCGGGGCAAGAGACCCAGTACTTC.

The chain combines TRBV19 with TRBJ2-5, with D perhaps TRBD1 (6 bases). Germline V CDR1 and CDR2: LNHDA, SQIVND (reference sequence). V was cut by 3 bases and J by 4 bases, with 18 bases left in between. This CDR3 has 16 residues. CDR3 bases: TGTGCCAGTAGTATGGACTCCGGGACACCAGGAGAGACCCAGTACTTC. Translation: CASSMDSGTPGETQYF. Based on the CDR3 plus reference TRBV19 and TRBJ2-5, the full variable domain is DGGITQSPKYLFRKEGQNVTLSCEQNLNHDAMYWYRQDPGQGLRLIYYSQIVNDFQKGDIAEGYSVSREKKESFPLTVTSAQKNPTAFYLCASSMDSGTPGETQYFGPGTRLLVL.

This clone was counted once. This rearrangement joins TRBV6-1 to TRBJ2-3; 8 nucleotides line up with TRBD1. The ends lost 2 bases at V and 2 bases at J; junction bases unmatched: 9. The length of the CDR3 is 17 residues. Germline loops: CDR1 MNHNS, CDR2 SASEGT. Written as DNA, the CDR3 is TGTGCCAGCAGTGAACCCCCTGGACAGGGAACCACAGATACGCAGTATTTT. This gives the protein CASSEPPGQGTTDTQYF.

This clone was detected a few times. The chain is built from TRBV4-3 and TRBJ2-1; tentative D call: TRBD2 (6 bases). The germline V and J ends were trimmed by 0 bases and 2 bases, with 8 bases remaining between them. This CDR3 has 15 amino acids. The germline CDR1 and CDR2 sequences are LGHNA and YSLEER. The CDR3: CASSQDWGAYNEQFF. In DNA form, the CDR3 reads TGCGCCAGCAGCCAAGATTGGGGGGCCTACAATGAGCAGTTCTTC.

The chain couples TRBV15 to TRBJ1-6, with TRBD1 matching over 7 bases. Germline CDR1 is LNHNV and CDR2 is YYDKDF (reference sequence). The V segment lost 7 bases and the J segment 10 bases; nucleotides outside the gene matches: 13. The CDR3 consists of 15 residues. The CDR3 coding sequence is TGTGCCACCACGGGGACAGAGGGGGTAGGATCACCCCTCCACTTT. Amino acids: CATTGTEGVGSPLHF.

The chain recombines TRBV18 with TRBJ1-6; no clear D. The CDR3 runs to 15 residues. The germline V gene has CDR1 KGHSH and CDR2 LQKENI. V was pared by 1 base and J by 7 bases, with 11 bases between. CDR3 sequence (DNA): TGTGCCAGCTCACCACGCAAGGGAGTGAATTCACCCCTCCACTTT. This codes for CASSPRKGVNSPLHF.

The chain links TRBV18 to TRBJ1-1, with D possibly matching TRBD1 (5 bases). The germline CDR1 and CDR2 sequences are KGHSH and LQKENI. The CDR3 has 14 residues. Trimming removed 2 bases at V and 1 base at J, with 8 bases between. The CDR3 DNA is TGTGCCAGCTCACCAGAGACAGAGAACACTGAAGCTTTCTTT. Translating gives CASSPETENTEAFF.

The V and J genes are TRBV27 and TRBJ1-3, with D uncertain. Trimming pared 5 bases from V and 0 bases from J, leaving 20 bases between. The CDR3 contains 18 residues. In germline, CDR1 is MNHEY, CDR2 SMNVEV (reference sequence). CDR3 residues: CASSPKPHSIDSGNTIYF. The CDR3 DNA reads TGTGCCAGCAGTCCAAAACCTCACAGTATAGACTCTGGAAACACCATATATTTT.

CDR3 loop: CAIIEGPGPYEQYF. The CDR3 DNA follows: TGTGCCATCATCGAAGGTCCGGGTCCCTACGAGCAGTACTTC. V usage is TRBV10-3 and J usage is TRBJ2-7, with D hard to call. Trimming cost V 7 bases and J 2 bases, with 15 bases left between them. CDR3 length: 14 amino acids. CDR1 and CDR2 (germline): ENHRY, SYGVKD.

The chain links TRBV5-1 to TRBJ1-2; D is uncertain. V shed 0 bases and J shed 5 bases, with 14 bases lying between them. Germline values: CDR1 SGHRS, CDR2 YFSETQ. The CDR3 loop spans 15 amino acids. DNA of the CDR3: TGCGCCAGCAGCTTGGATACCCCGGAGAGGTATGGCTACACCTTC. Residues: CASSLDTPERYGYTF. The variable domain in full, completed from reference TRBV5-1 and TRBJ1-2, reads KAGVTQTPRYLIKTRGQQVTLSCSPISGHRSVSWYQQTPGQGLQFLFEYFSETQRNKGNFPGRFSGRQFSNSRSEMNVSTLELGDSALYLCASSLDTPERYGYTFGSGTRLTVV.

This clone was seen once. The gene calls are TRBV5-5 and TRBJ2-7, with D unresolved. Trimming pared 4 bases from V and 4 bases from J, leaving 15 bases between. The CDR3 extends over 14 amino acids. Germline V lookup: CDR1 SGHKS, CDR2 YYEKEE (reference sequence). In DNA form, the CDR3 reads TGTGCCAGCAGCCTGCGAAATACAGTTTACGAGCAGTACTTC. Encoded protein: CASSLRNTVYEQYF.

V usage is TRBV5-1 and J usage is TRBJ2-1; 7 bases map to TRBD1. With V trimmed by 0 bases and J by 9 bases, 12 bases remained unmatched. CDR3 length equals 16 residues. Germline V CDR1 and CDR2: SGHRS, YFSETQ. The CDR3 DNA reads TGCGCCAGCAGCTTGGCGGGGCAGACAGGGAGCGGTGAGCAGTTCTTC. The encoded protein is CASSLAGQTGSGEQFF.

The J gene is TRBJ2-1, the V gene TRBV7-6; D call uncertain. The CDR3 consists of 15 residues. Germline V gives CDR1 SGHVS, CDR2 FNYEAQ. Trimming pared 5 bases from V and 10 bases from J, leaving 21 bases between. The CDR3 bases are TGTGCCAGCAGCGCGCTTTGGCCCAGGTCACCCGAGCAGTTCTTC. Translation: CASSALWPRSPEQFF.

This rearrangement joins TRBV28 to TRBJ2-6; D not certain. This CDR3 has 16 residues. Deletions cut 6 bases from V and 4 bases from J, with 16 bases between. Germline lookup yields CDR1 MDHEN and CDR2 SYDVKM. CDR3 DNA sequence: TGTGCCAGCAGGGGCAGGTCTTTTTGGGGGGCCAACGTCCTGACTTTC. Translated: CASRGRSFWGANVLTF.

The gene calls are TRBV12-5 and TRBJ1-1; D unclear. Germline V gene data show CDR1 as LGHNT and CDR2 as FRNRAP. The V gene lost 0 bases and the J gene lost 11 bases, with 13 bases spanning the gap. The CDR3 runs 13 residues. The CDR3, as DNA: TGTGCTAGTGGTTTGGTACGGGGAAAGGAGGCTTTCTTT. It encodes CASGLVRGKEAFF.

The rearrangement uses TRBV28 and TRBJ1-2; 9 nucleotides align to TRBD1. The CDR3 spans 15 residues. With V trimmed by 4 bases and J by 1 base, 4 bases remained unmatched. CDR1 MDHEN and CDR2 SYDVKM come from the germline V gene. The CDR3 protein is CASSSGTGRNYGYTF. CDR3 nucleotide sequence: TGTGCCAGCAGTTCCGGGACAGGGCGTAACTATGGCTACACCTTC.

The CDR3 nucleotides are TGTGCCAGCAGCCCTCGGCCCCTAGGGAGGAATGAGCAGTTCTTC. Translated, it gives CASSPRPLGRNEQFF. The chain employs TRBV7-9 and TRBJ2-1, with D perhaps matching TRBD2 (6 bases). This CDR3 is built from 15 residues. Trimming took 5 bases from V and 7 from J, leaving 18 bases between them. CDR1 and CDR2 (germline): SEHNR, FQNEAQ (reference sequence).

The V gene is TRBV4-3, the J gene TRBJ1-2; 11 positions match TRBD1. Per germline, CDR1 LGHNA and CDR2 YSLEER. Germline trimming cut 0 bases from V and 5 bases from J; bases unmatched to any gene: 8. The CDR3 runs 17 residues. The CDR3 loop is CASSQEFLGQGAYGYTF. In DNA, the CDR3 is TGCGCCAGCAGCCAAGAGTTCCTAGGACAGGGGGCTTATGGCTACACCTTC.